This TCR beta chain is from a study of early T cells in non-severe SARS-CoV-2 infection. Study-level information: The authors sequenced bulk RNA from unsorted whole blood, leaving chains unpaired.

This clonotype was recorded a few times. J lost 8 bases, V lost 2 bases, and 10 bases had no gene match. This CDR3 has 15 amino acids. Germline CDR1 reads SGHRS; CDR2 reads YFSETQ. TCRdb re-derived calls from the 5' RACE reads in MiXCR, one entry per CDR3 protein. This table has some 71,000 distinct CDR3 sequences, approximately 13% appearing once. This TCR was sampled from an adult who was a healthcare worker with PCR-confirmed SARS-CoV-2 infection or an uninfected control (not recorded which). This rearrangement joins TRBV5-1 to TRBJ2-1; 7 positions match TRBD1. Input material: whole blood. The DNA for the CDR3 is TGCGCCAGCAGCTTCAGGACAGGCCCAGGGGATGAGCAGTTCTTC. Translating gives CASSFRTGPGDEQFF.